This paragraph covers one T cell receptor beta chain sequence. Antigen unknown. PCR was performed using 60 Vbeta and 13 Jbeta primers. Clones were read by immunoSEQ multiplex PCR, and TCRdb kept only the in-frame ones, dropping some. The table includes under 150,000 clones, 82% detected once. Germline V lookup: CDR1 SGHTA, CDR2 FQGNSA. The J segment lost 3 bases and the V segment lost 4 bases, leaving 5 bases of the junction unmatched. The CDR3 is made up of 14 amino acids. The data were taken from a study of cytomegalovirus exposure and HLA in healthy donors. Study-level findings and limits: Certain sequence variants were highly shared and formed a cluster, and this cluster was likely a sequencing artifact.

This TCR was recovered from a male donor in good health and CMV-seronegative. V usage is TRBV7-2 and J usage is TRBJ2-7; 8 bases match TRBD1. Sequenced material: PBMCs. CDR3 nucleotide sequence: TGTGCCAGCAGCTGGGGGACAGGAGGCTACGAGCAGTACTTC. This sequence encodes CASSWGTGGYEQYF.